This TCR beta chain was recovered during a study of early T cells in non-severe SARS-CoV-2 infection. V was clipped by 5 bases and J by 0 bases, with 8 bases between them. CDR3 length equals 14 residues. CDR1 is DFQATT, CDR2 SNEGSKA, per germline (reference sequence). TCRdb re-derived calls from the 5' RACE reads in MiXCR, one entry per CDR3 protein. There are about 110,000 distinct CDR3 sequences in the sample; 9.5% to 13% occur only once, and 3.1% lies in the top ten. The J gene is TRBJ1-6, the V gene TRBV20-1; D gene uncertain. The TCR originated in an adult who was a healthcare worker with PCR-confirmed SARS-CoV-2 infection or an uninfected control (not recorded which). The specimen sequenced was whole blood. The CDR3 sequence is CSAALSSYNSPLHF. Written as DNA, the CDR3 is TGCAGTGCTGCACTAAGCTCCTATAATTCACCCCTCCACTTT.